This TCR beta chain comes out of a study of blood T cell repertoires in COVID-19. Turning to the study itself: Samples taken during acute and convalescent COVID-19 were collected in the United States, Italy and Spain.

Original methodology: Nucleated cell number was recorded as an estimate derived from reference gene primer amplification. Measured with immunoSEQ multiplex PCR; TCRdb has only the in-frame clones, and not every one. V, J and clone size are those of that table, while D and trimming were read from the DNA. The data show about 42,000 clones, approximately 91% seen once. Trimming cost V 6 bases and J 2 bases; bases outside gene matches: 4. The germline V gene has CDR1 ENHRY and CDR2 SYGVKD. The CDR3 length is 14 residues. What was sequenced was peripheral blood. This clonotype originated in a human donor in a cohort sampled during active COVID-19. The chain recombines TRBV10-3 with TRBJ1-3, with 7 bases lining up with TRBD1. DNA of the CDR3: TGTGCCATCAGAATGACAGGGACTGGAAACACCATATATTTT. Its protein is CAIRMTGTGNTIYF.